This T cell receptor (beta chain) was obtained from a study of identical twins. TCRdb re-called the 5' RACE reads with MiXCR, one entry per CDR3 protein. This repertoire shows hundreds of thousands of distinct CDR3 sequences, roughly 8% found once; its top ten account for approximately 0.96%. This clonotype was seen many times. After removal of 0 bases from V and 3 bases from J, the junction contained 5 bases not matched to a gene. Germline lookup yields CDR1 LGHNA and CDR2 YSLEER. This CDR3 is built from 17 residues. Another study also made use of these data, one on yellow fever vaccine responses in identical twins. That source adds: Twins showed a vaccine T cell response that reportedly seemed partly convergent, partly personalized.

The chain employs TRBV4-3 and TRBJ2-1, with 10 bases that match TRBD2. The material sequenced was PBMCs. This receptor was taken from a woman aged 18 to 35 in good health. CDR3 coding DNA: TGCGCCAGCAGCCAAGACTCTAGCGGGAGTTACTACAATGAGCAGTTCTTC. It translates to CASSQDSSGSYYNEQFF.